The TCR beta chain described here comes from a study of CD8 T cells in Susac syndrome. Random-hexamer reverse transcription was applied to 0.5 to 1 ug RNA. TCRdb re-derived calls from the immunoSEQ multiplex PCR reads in MiXCR, one entry per CDR3 protein. The sample yields roughly 50,000 distinct CDR3 sequences, 93% seen once. Controls were healthy donors chosen to match patients in age and sex. The germline CDR1 and CDR2 sequences are PRHDT and FYEKMQ (reference sequence). V lost 6 bases and J lost 7, with 16 bases in between. The CDR3 loop spans 13 amino acids. This receptor was obtained from a human donor in good health. The sample was CD8+ T cells from PBMCs. The rearrangement links TRBV13 to TRBJ2-7, with a tentative D call TRBD2 (6 bases). The CDR3: CASSLRGVGEQYF. The CDR3 DNA follows: TGTGCCAGCAGTCTTCGCGGGGTGGGTGAGCAGTACTTC.